These 9 T cell receptor beta chains came from one sample sequenced in a study of vaccination effects on CD4 cells after COVID-19. The antigens for these receptors are not known. Pools of viral peptides were used by the ViraFEST assay to expand antigen-specific CD4+ T cells ahead of sequencing. When around 9 days of culture had elapsed, CD4+ T cells were isolated. The vaccine given was either BNT162b2 or mRNA-1273, in two doses. Repertoires were generated with immunoSEQ multiplex PCR, while TCRdb's copy carries only in-frame clones and drops some. The sample comprises over 80,000 clones, around 74% of which are singletons, and more than 0.95% rests with the top ten. Sequencing was performed on CD4+ T cells from PBMCs cultured with HCoV-OC43 spike peptides, taken after COVID-19 vaccination. Documented subset: HCoV-OC43 spike overlapping peptide pool stimulation. These receptors originate from a human donor who received a COVID-19 vaccine.

The rearrangement links TRBV5-1 to TRBJ1-4; D gene uncertain. CDR1 SGHRS and CDR2 YFSETQ come from the germline V gene. CDR3 length: 17 residues. Trimming took off 1 base at V and 8 bases at J, with 21 bases between the two ends. CDR3: CASSLNSPERVWEKLFF. CDR3 DNA sequence: TGCGCCAGCAGCTTGAACAGCCCGGAGAGGGTTTGGGAAAAACTGTTTTTT.

The rearrangement links TRBV5-6 to TRBJ2-1, with a weak D call TRBD1 (5 bases). The V end was cut by 2 bases, the J end by 0 bases, with 12 bases between. The CDR3 length is 16 residues. Germline V lookup: CDR1 SGHDT, CDR2 YYEEEE. The CDR3 DNA follows: TGTGCCAGCAGCTTCTTAACAGGTTCCTCCTACAATGAGCAGTTCTTC. Residues: CASSFLTGSSYNEQFF.

The sample holds a few counts of this clone. The chain has TRBV24-1 and TRBJ1-2; D is undetermined. CDR3 size: 13 residues. V lost 5 bases, J lost 8 bases, and 14 bases lay in between. Germline-derived CDR1 and CDR2 are KGHDR and SFDVKD. The chain's CDR3 is CATSAGPSYGYTF. CDR3 DNA: TGTGCCACCAGTGCGGGCCCTTCCTACGGCTACACCTTC.

This chain connects TRBV5-8 to TRBJ1-1, with D possibly TRBD1 on 6 matching bases. The germline gives CDR1 SGHTS, CDR2 YDEGEE. The CDR3 sequence is 17 residues long. Trimming took off 7 bases at V and 1 base at J, with 23 bases between the two ends. CDR3 loop: CASPTYPGQRRNTEAFF. Written as DNA, the CDR3 is TGTGCCAGCCCTACCTATCCGGGACAACGGAGGAACACTGAAGCTTTCTTT.

For the CDR3, the DNA is TGTGCCAGCTTCTACAGGGCGGTTGGCTACACCTTC. This codes for CASFYRAVGYTF. The V call is TRBV12-3 or TRBV12-4, the J call TRBJ1-2; tentatively, D is TRBD1 (6 bases). This CDR3 is 12 amino acids long. Trimming shortened V by 8 bases and J by 7 bases, and 14 bases separated the two germline ends.

The rearrangement uses TRBV2 and TRBJ1-6; TRBD1 agrees at 12 bases. V lost 0 bases and J lost 5; bases outside the gene matches: 2. The CDR3 is 17 residues long. From germline, CDR1 is SNHLY and CDR2 FYNNEI. Written as DNA, the CDR3 is TGTGCCAGCAGTGAAGCGGGACAGGGGGCCAATAATTCACCCCTCCACTTT. Its protein is CASSEAGQGANNSPLHF.

The chain links TRBV18 to TRBJ1-4, with 12 bases that match TRBD1. The germline V gene encodes CDR1 KGHSH and CDR2 LQKENI. This CDR3 has 17 amino acids. V was pared by 3 bases and J by 8 bases, with 10 bases of the junction left unmatched. The CDR3 protein is CASSPSPGQGANEKLFF. CDR3 bases: TGTGCCAGCTCACCCTCACCGGGACAGGGGGCCAACGAAAAACTGTTTTTT.

This rearrangement joins TRBV6-5 to TRBJ1-4; TRBD1 matches 9 bases. CDR1 is MNHEY and CDR2 is SVGAGI in the germline V gene. V was pared by 5 bases and J by 16 bases, with 8 bases of the junction left unmatched. This CDR3 contains 12 residues. This CDR3 reads CASSPGTGREFF. CDR3 in DNA: TGTGCCAGCAGTCCCGGGACAGGGAGGGAGTTTTTT.

The chain uses TRBV9 and TRBJ2-1; 8 nucleotides line up with TRBD1. This CDR3 spans 16 amino acids. With V trimmed by 7 bases and J by 8 bases, 17 bases remained unmatched. The V gene's germline CDR1 is SGDLS and CDR2 YYNGEE. CDR3 nucleotide sequence: TGTGCCAGCGCGAAGGTAACAGGGGGTAAAGGCGATGAGCAGTTCTTC. This translates into CASAKVTGGKGDEQFF.